Presented here are 27 T cell receptor beta chains from one specimen sequenced in a study of T-cell memory formation after mild COVID-19. TCRdb re-called the 5' RACE reads with MiXCR, one entry per CDR3 protein. The sample lists 350,000 to 450,000 distinct CDR3 sequences, about 15% occurring once. Sequencing was carried out using PBMCs or a T cell subset sorted from them (not recorded which). The receptors were sampled from a young man who had mild COVID-19 (a few samples of this study predate the infection). Cell type and time point are not known.

In nucleotides, the CDR3 is TGCAGCGTTGAGCCCGGGACTAGCGGGGGAGGTGGTACGCAGTATTTT. It encodes CSVEPGTSGGGGTQYF. The chain combines TRBV29-1 with TRBJ2-3; the match to TRBD2 covers 14 bases. Germline CDR1 reads SQVTM; CDR2 reads ANQGSEA. The CDR3 has 16 residues. Unmatched junction bases numbered 10, after V lost 3 bases and J lost 8 bases.

The table lists this clonotype with a few counts. This chain joins TRBV5-4 and TRBJ2-1; D may be TRBD2 (5 bases). The CDR3 extends over 15 amino acids. V was clipped by 6 bases and J by 6 bases, with 19 bases between them. The germline CDR1 and CDR2 sequences are SGHNT and YYREEE (reference sequence). The chain's CDR3 is CASTWGAVMGNEQFF. In DNA form, the CDR3 reads TGTGCCAGCACTTGGGGAGCAGTAATGGGCAATGAGCAGTTCTTC.

In this sample, this clonotype turned up a few times. V is TRBV2 and J is TRBJ2-3; D uncertain. Germline V gives CDR1 SNHLY, CDR2 FYNNEI. There are 12 residues in the CDR3. V was trimmed by 10 bases and J by 9 bases, leaving 17 bases between them. CDR3 in amino acids: CAILIDSGTQYF. In DNA form, the CDR3 reads TGTGCCATTTTGATCGACTCTGGGACGCAGTATTTT.

This clonotype was observed a few times. The V call is TRBV7-9, the J call TRBJ2-5; the D gene is possibly TRBD1 (5 bases). CDR1 is SEHNR, CDR2 FQNEAQ, per germline (reference sequence). The CDR3 sequence is 13 residues long. The V and J ends lost 5 bases and 5 bases respectively, with 12 bases between them. CDR3: CASSPVAGETQYF. The CDR3 DNA is TGTGCCAGCAGCCCGGTTGCAGGGGAGACCCAGTACTTC.

The table lists this clonotype with a few counts. The J gene is TRBJ1-2, the V gene TRBV4-1; 7 bases align to TRBD1. Per the germline V gene, CDR1 is MGHRA and CDR2 is YSYEKL. The ends lost 0 bases at V and 4 bases at J; junction bases unmatched: 17. This CDR3 is built from 19 residues. The CDR3 here is CASSQELGQGGSFPYGYTF. The CDR3, as DNA: TGCGCCAGCAGCCAAGAATTAGGTCAGGGGGGATCGTTCCCCTATGGCTACACCTTC.

In this sample, this clonotype turned up a few times. CDR3 protein: CASSRSRQGTGELFF. In nucleotides, the CDR3 is TGTGCCAGCAGTAGATCAAGACAGGGGACCGGGGAGCTGTTTTTT. The gene calls are TRBV6-6 and TRBJ2-2; TRBD1 matches 8 bases. V was clipped by 5 bases and J by 5 bases; unmatched bases: 7. The CDR3 spans 15 residues. Germline lookup yields CDR1 MNHNY and CDR2 SVGAGI (reference sequence).

The rearrangement uses TRBV6-2 or TRBV6-3 and TRBJ2-7; D is ambiguous. Trimming shortened V by 1 base and J by 0 bases, and 7 bases separated the two germline ends. The CDR3 covers 14 residues. Per the germline V gene, CDR1 is MNHEY and CDR2 is SVGEGT. Written as DNA, the CDR3 is TGTGCCAGCAGTTACTTAGACTTCTCCTACGAGCAGTACTTC. It codes for CASSYLDFSYEQYF.

The chain employs TRBV4-1 and TRBJ2-1, with D perhaps given as TRBD1 or TRBD2 (7 bases each). The CDR3 length is 16 residues. Trimming left V 3 bases short and J 4 bases short, with 16 bases between. CDR1 and CDR2 from the germline V gene are MGHRA and YSYEKL. The CDR3 region is CASSQTQGGGYNEQFF. DNA of the CDR3: TGCGCCAGCAGCCAGACTCAGGGGGGGGGTTACAATGAGCAGTTCTTC.

This clonotype has ten or more counts. The chain employs TRBV24-1 and TRBJ2-7; D is perhaps TRBD1 (6 bases). This CDR3 region has 18 residues. Germline assignment: CDR1 KGHDR and CDR2 SFDVKD. V lost 4 bases and J 1 base, leaving 22 bases between the germline ends. CDR3: CATSEGGQIQGQSYEQYF. The CDR3 DNA follows: TGTGCCACCAGTGAGGGCGGACAAATACAGGGTCAGTCCTACGAGCAGTACTTC.

This clonotype was detected only a few times. The chain employs TRBV20-1 and TRBJ1-1; 9 bases align to TRBD1. In germline, CDR1 is DFQATT, CDR2 SNEGSKA (reference sequence). Trimming removed 6 bases from V and 7 bases from J; junction bases left unmatched: 12. The CDR3 consists of 14 residues. DNA of the CDR3: TGCAGTGCCAGACTACAGGGGGCGGAGGGTGAAGCTTTCTTT. Translation gives CSARLQGAEGEAFF.

This clonotype has a handful of counts. V gene TRBV4-2 combines with J gene TRBJ2-5, with 7 nucleotides matching TRBD2. Germline CDR1 reads LGHNA; CDR2 reads YNFKEQ. This CDR3 is built from 14 residues. With V trimmed by 1 base and J by 6 bases, 5 bases remained unmatched. The CDR3, as DNA: TGTGCCAGCAGCCAAGTTCTGGGGGGGAAGACCCAGTACTTC. It is translated as CASSQVLGGKTQYF.

The chain joins TRBV19 to TRBJ1-5; TRBD1 might be the D (6 bases). The CDR3 has 17 amino acids. The germline V gene has CDR1 LNHDA and CDR2 SQIVND (reference sequence). Trimming removed 4 bases at V and 3 bases at J, with 19 bases between. This CDR3 is CASSTPGGTRFNQPQHF. DNA for the CDR3: TGTGCCAGTAGTACCCCTGGGGGGACACGCTTCAATCAGCCCCAGCATTTT. Full variable domain (outside the CDR3, taken from reference TRBV19 and TRBJ1-5): DGGITQSPKYLFRKEGQNVTLSCEQNLNHDAMYWYRQDPGQGLRLIYYSQIVNDFQKGDIAEGYSVSREKKESFPLTVTSAQKNPTAFYLCASSTPGGTRFNQPQHFGDGTRLSIL.

Ten or more counts support this clonotype. The chain links TRBV29-1 to TRBJ2-7; D is uncertain. V lost 0 bases to trimming and J lost 0 bases, with 9 bases between them. This CDR3 contains 14 residues. CDR1 and CDR2 (germline): SQVTM, ANQGSEA. The CDR3 coding sequence is TGCAGCGTTGAAGAGGACGGATTCTCCTACGAGCAGTACTTC. Residues: CSVEEDGFSYEQYF.

V is TRBV5-1 and J is TRBJ1-2, with 8 bases matching TRBD1. The CDR3 totals 16 residues. Germline V gives CDR1 SGHRS, CDR2 YFSETQ. Unmatched junction bases numbered 9, after V lost 4 bases and J lost 1 base. CDR3 in DNA: TGCGCCAGCAGCCCCTCGACAGGGGAGAGTAACTATGGCTACACCTTC. The encoded protein is CASSPSTGESNYGYTF.

This chain joins TRBV6-2 or TRBV6-3 and TRBJ2-3; unclear D gene. CDR1 and CDR2 (germline): MNHEY, SVGEGT. This CDR3 is 16 amino acids long. The V end was cut by 0 bases, the J end by 1 base, with 11 bases between. CDR3 loop: CASSYSSSRGTDTQYF. CDR3 nucleotide sequence: TGTGCCAGCAGTTACTCGAGTAGTCGGGGCACAGATACGCAGTATTTT.

In its sample, this clonotype was seen a few times. J is TRBJ1-4 and V is TRBV12-3 or TRBV12-4; D call uncertain. Trimming cost V 7 bases and J 0 bases, with 18 bases left between them. The CDR3 has 17 amino acids. The CDR3 region is CASTLDSALATNEKLFF. CDR3 DNA: TGTGCCAGCACCTTAGACTCAGCGCTCGCAACTAATGAAAAACTGTTTTTT.

This clonotype was seen many times. This chain uses TRBV5-6 with TRBJ1-1, with D possibly TRBD1 on 6 matching bases. The CDR3 covers 14 residues. Germline loops: CDR1 SGHDT, CDR2 YYEEEE. The V end lost 4 bases, the J end lost 3 bases, and 13 bases lay between the germline ends. CDR3 sequence reads: CASSRRGPDTEAFF. Here the CDR3 DNA reads TGTGCCAGCAGCCGCCGGGGGCCGGACACTGAAGCTTTCTTT. The full variable domain, in which reference TRBV5-6 and TRBJ1-1 provide the parts outside the CDR3, is DAGVTQSPTHLIKTRGQQVTLRCSPKSGHDTVSWYQQALGQGPQFIFQYYEEEERQRGNFPDRFSGHQFPNYSSELNVNALLLGDSALYLCASSRRGPDTEAFFGQGTRLTVV.

The chain carries TRBV10-3 and TRBJ2-5; weak D call: TRBD2 (6 bases). There are 12 residues in the CDR3. The V and J ends lost 4 bases and 4 bases respectively, with 7 bases between them. Germline lookup yields CDR1 ENHRY and CDR2 SYGVKD. The CDR3 region is CAISGGAETQYF. The DNA for the CDR3 is TGTGCCATCAGTGGCGGGGCAGAGACCCAGTACTTC.

This clonotype was seen more than once but under ten times. The CDR3 region is CASRKQGSHIQYF. CDR3 sequence (DNA): TGTGCCAGCAGGAAACAGGGTTCCCACATTCAGTACTTC. The chain links TRBV7-2 to TRBJ2-4; possibly TRBD1 for D (6 bases). Trimming pared 6 bases from V and 8 bases from J, leaving 14 bases between. The length of the CDR3 is 13 residues. CDR1 and CDR2 (germline): SGHTA, FQGNSA.

The V gene is TRBV9, the J gene TRBJ2-3, with D perhaps given as TRBD1 or TRBD2 (6 bases each). The germline V gene has CDR1 SGDLS and CDR2 YYNGEE. The CDR3 length is 15 residues. Trimming stripped 4 bases from V and 3 bases from J, with 15 bases between. The CDR3, as DNA: TGTGCCAGCAGCCCATACACAGGGAGGACAGATACGCAGTATTTT. It encodes CASSPYTGRTDTQYF.

This clonotype appeared a few times. The junction departs from the called germline gene at one end, perhaps through a read error. This chain connects TRBV4-3 to TRBJ2-7; D call uncertain. There are 16 residues in the CDR3. CDR1 is LGHNA, CDR2 YSLEER, per germline. The DNA of the CDR3 is TGCGCCAGCAGCAAAGACGCTCGGATGATGGCCCACGAGCAGTACTTC. Translating gives CASSKDARMMAHEQYF.

This clonotype was detected only a few times. V usage is TRBV4-1 and J usage is TRBJ2-2; D not certain. The CDR3 contains 14 residues. V gave up 6 bases and J gave up 6 bases, with 14 bases separating them. Germline values: CDR1 MGHRA, CDR2 YSYEKL. This CDR3 is CASSPRWAPGELFF. CDR3 DNA sequence: TGCGCCAGCAGTCCTAGATGGGCCCCCGGGGAGCTGTTTTTT.

This clonotype came up a few times. V and J are TRBV25-1 and TRBJ2-1; TRBD1 matches at 10 bases. This CDR3 comprises 16 residues. Germline CDR1 is MGHDK and CDR2 is SYGVNS. Trimming took 2 bases from V and 5 from J; bases not matched to a gene: 6. The CDR3 DNA reads TGTGCCAGCAGTGAAAGGGACAGGGGTACCCACAATGAGCAGTTCTTC. This translates into CASSERDRGTHNEQFF.

The V call is TRBV4-2, the J call TRBJ1-6; D is undetermined. V lost 3 bases, J lost 10 bases, and 19 bases lay in between. The germline V gene has CDR1 LGHNA and CDR2 YNFKEQ. This CDR3 is built from 16 residues. The DNA of the CDR3 is TGTGCCAGCAGCCAGGGATTGATGGAGGGCTTCTCACCCCTCCACTTT. Translating it yields CASSQGLMEGFSPLHF.

This clonotype was observed a few times. This chain joins TRBV5-1 and TRBJ1-1, with D possibly TRBD1 on 6 matching bases. There are 17 residues in the CDR3. V dropped 4 bases and J dropped 1 base, with 20 bases sitting between them. Per the germline V gene, CDR1 is SGHRS and CDR2 is YFSETQ. The CDR3 nucleotides read TGCGCCAGCAGCATGACGACAGGTTTGGCGTGGAACACTGAAGCTTTCTTT. Translating it yields CASSMTTGLAWNTEAFF.

In this sample, this clonotype turned up a few times. The V gene is TRBV5-5, the J gene TRBJ2-5; 11 bases match TRBD2. The germline gives CDR1 SGHKS, CDR2 YYEKEE (reference sequence). CDR3 size: 16 residues. The J segment lost 2 bases and the V segment lost 0 bases, leaving 3 bases of the junction unmatched. CDR3 DNA sequence: TGTGCCAGCAGCTTGGAGGGACTAGCGGCACAAGAGACCCAGTACTTC. The encoded protein is CASSLEGLAAQETQYF.

V gene TRBV7-3 combines with J gene TRBJ2-3; no firm D call. V gave up 4 bases and J gave up 5 bases, with 10 bases separating them. The CDR3 contains 13 residues. The V gene's germline CDR1 is SGHTA and CDR2 FQGTGA. The CDR3 loop is CASSSRSRDTQYF. The CDR3 region has the DNA TGTGCCAGCAGCTCCCGCTCCAGAGATACGCAGTATTTT.